These 2 T cell receptor beta chains were sequenced from one sample in a study of T cells in Graves' hyperthyroidism and ophthalmopathy. The source material, RNA transcripts, was used to amplify TCR beta CDR3 regions. A set of HTBI primers served as the primers for a first-round RT-PCR of the TCR CDR3. TCRdb re-derived calls from the multiplex PCR reads in MiXCR, one entry per CDR3 protein. The sample comprises 530,000 or so distinct CDR3 sequences, about 15% of which are singletons, and approximately 15% rests with the top ten. Sequencing was performed on blood. The receptor set was obtained from a woman aged 18 to 35 with Graves' ophthalmopathy.

This clonotype was seen repeatedly, ten times or more. The rearrangement uses TRBV12-3 or TRBV12-4 and TRBJ2-7; D not resolved. CDR3 length equals 12 residues. Trimming shortened V by 8 bases and J by 4 bases, and 12 bases separated the two germline ends. The CDR3 DNA follows: TGTGCCAGCTCGCCGGATTGGTACGAGCAGTACTTC. Amino acid sequence: CASSPDWYEQYF.

The genes are TRBV5-1 and TRBJ2-7; no firm D call. The CDR3 covers 16 residues. CDR1 and CDR2 from the germline V gene are SGHRS and YFSETQ. Trimming stripped 4 bases from V and 1 base from J, with 18 bases between. The CDR3 nucleotides read TGCGCCAGCAGCCCGTCGGTGAGTTTTCCGTCCTACGAGCAGTACTTC. Its translation is CASSPSVSFPSYEQYF.